This T cell receptor beta chain was identified during a study of CD8 T cells in ankylosing spondylitis. Scientists made TCR beta libraries using quantitative 5'-RACE with molecular barcodes. TCRdb redid the calling of the 5' RACE reads with MiXCR, one entry per CDR3 protein. Among 100,000 or so distinct CDR3 sequences, roughly 9% were seen once, and the ten largest hold 25% to 35%. Per the germline V gene, CDR1 is MNHEY and CDR2 is SMNVEV (reference sequence). The CDR3 contains 13 residues. V was shortened by 3 bases and J by 1 base, with 6 bases between the two germline ends. Study-level findings and limits: Prior work had noted some motif variants in reactive arthritis blood and synovial fluid. Blood of patients with ankylosing spondylitis appeared to be characterized by a TCR beta motif of about 8 highly homologous variants. The clones that were linked to disease were reported to be significantly enriched in matched synovial fluid samples from ankylosing spondylitis patients.

This clonotype was found many times. Its target is unknown. This TCR derives from a male donor with ankylosing spondylitis. Sequencing was done on a sample of blood, either unsorted or a sorted T cell fraction (not recorded which). The chain has TRBV27 and TRBJ1-1; the D is unclear. The DNA for the CDR3 is TGTGCCAGCAGTTTCGGGAAGAACACTGAAGCTTTCTTT. Translation gives CASSFGKNTEAFF.